The rows below give T cell receptor beta chains drawn from one sample of a study of blood T cell repertoires in COVID-19. Sequenced by immunoSEQ multiplex PCR; TCRdb stores in-frame clones only, minus some. The repertoire holds around 50,000 clones, approximately 80% seen once, with around 5.4% in the top ten. Source material: PBMCs or T cells enriched from blood (not recorded which). The source of these receptors is a woman aged 50 to 60 with acute COVID-19. CDR3s include the opening cysteine and the closing phenylalanine or tryptophan. Each record gives: V gene, clone size, J gene, D gene, CDR3 DNA, CDR3 protein. D genes are given only for firm matches. Some rows mark clone size as missing; the rest say once, few, many or name a class of expanded clone.

TRBV29-1	NA	TRBJ1-1	NA	TGCAGCGTTGAAGTGGCCATGAACACTGAAGCTTTCTTT	CSVEVAMNTEAFF
TRBV3-1/TRBV3-2	NA	TRBJ1-1	NA	TGTGCCAGCAGCCAAGTTACAGCCGTAAACACTGAAGCTTTCTTT	CASSQVTAVNTEAFF
TRBV14	NA	TRBJ2-7	NA	TGTGCCAGCAGCCCCAATGTATACAGATTCTACGAGCAGTACTTC	CASSPNVYRFYEQYF
TRBV27	medium-sized	TRBJ1-6	NA	TGTGCCAGCAGTTCAGACATGAGAGTTAATTCACCCCTCCACTTT	CASSSDMRVNSPLHF
TRBV9	once	TRBJ2-7	TRBD2	TGTGCCAGCAGCGACCCTAGCGGGGGTGGCTCCTACGAGCAGTACTTC	CASSDPSGGGSYEQYF
TRBV6-1	NA	TRBJ2-1	TRBD2	TGTGCCAGCAGTGAAAAATGGACTAGCGGATACAATGAGCAGTTCTTC	CASSEKWTSGYNEQFF
TRBV10-2	NA	TRBJ2-3	TRBD2	TGCGCCAGCAGCCCCGGACTAGCGGGGGGGCCGGCAGATACGCAGTATTTT	CASSPGLAGGPADTQYF
TRBV11-2	few	TRBJ1-2	TRBD1	TGTGCCAGCAGACCCGTGACAGGGCTTTCCAGGACCTTC	CASRPVTGLSRTF
TRBV2	few	TRBJ1-4	NA	TGTGCCAGCAGTTACGGGACGGCCGGGAGAAAACTGTTTTTT	CASSYGTAGRKLFF
TRBV27	NA	TRBJ2-3	TRBD1	TGTGCCACTTTCGACAGGGAGAGCACAGATACGCAGTATTTT	CATFDRESTDTQYF